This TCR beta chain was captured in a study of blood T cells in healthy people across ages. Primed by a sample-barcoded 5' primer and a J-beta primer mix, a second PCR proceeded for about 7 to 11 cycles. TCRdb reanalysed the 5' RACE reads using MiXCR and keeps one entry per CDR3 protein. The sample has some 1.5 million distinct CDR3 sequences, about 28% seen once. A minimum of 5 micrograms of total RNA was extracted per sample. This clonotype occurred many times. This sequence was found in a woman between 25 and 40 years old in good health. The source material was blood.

CDR3 in amino acids: CASSRDREYEQYF. Written as DNA, the CDR3 is TGTGCCAGCAGCAGGGACAGGGAGTACGAGCAGTACTTC. The chain employs TRBV7-3 and TRBJ2-7, with 9 bases matching TRBD1. The CDR3 consists of 13 residues. The germline CDR1 and CDR2 sequences are SGHTA and FQGTGA. V shed 5 bases and J 4 bases; nucleotides not matched to a gene: 3.